This T cell receptor (beta chain) was recovered during a study of response to subunit inactivated influenza vaccine. Study conclusions and caveats: The authors suggested that few new T cells are recruited per seasonal influenza vaccination.

This clonotype has just a few counts. Antigen specificity is unknown. TCRdb re-derived calls from the RT-PCR reads in MiXCR, one entry per CDR3 protein. The sample yields about 500,000 distinct CDR3 sequences, roughly 13% seen once. Trimming pared 3 bases from V and 0 bases from J, leaving 9 bases between. Germline loops: CDR1 SQVTM, CDR2 ANQGSEA. The CDR3 contains 14 residues. The receptor's source is a man between 50 and 59 years old who received an inactivated influenza vaccine. Sequenced material: PBMCs from blood, taken about 40 days after vaccination. The genes are TRBV29-1 and TRBJ1-3; a weak D match, TRBD1 (6 bases). In nucleotides, the CDR3 is TGCAGCGTTGAGGGGACACGCTCTGGAAACACCATATATTTT. Residues: CSVEGTRSGNTIYF.